This TCR beta chain is drawn from a study of blood T cell repertoires in COVID-19. Germline values: CDR1 MNHEY, CDR2 SVGAGI. The CDR3 covers 12 residues. Some clones are missing from TCRdb's copy, which holds only in-frame ones; the method was immunoSEQ multiplex PCR. The sample lists about 150,000 clones, 70% to 80% occurring once. As concerns this clone: The junction and the germline gene differ at one end; a read error may be behind it.

This clonotype was sampled from a man aged 50 to 59 with acute or convalescent COVID-19. The chain uses TRBV6-5 and TRBJ2-3, with 13 nucleotides matching TRBD2. The sample comprised peripheral blood. This CDR3 reads CASVRTSGGIFF. Here the CDR3 DNA reads TGTGCCAGCGTACGGACTAGCGGGGGTATATTTTTT.